This is a list of T cell receptor beta chains from one sample in a study. TCRdb re-called the RT-PCR reads with MiXCR, one entry per CDR3 protein. The sample consists of around 700,000 distinct CDR3 sequences, 14% of them appearing once. The sequenced material came from memory CD4+ T cells from blood. The receptors shown here come from a female donor in good health, serving as a healthy control. CDR3s include the opening cysteine and the closing phenylalanine or tryptophan. The D gene is left open where the match is weak. Clone size is given for some rows only: seen once, a few or many times, or a class if the clone is expanded.

>TRBJ1-2|TRBV29-1|TRBD1|many
TGCAGCGTTGGGAGGGACAGCACTAACTATGGCTACACCTTC
CSVGRDSTNYGYTF
>TRBJ2-1|TRBV11-2|-|few
TGTGCCAGCTGCCCCGGGACCTACAATGAGCAGTTCTTC
CASCPGTYNEQFF
>TRBJ2-5|TRBV20-1|TRBD1|few
TGCAGTGCCCAGGGGGCCCTATTCTCTTCCCAGTACTTC
CSAQGALFSSQYF
>TRBJ2-3|TRBV6-2/TRBV6-3|TRBD1|few
TGTGCCACCTTAAATAGACAGGGAAGCACAGATACGCAGTATTTT
CATLNRQGSTDTQYF
>TRBJ1-2|TRBV16|-|-
TGTGCCAGCAGCCAAAATGGATTTCAGTTCTATGGCTACACCTTC
CASSQNGFQFYGYTF
>TRBJ1-1|TRBV7-8|-|-
TGTGCCAGCAGCTTAAGGTATCGGGATATGAACACTGAAGCTTTCTTT
CASSLRYRDMNTEAFF
>TRBJ2-7|TRBV5-1|-|few
TGCGCCAGCAGCTTGGTTGGCAGCCGGGAAATTGACTTC
CASSLVGSREIDF
>TRBJ1-3|TRBV7-6|-|many
TGTGCCAGCAGCTTACAGGGGCTACAACTCTCTGGAAACACCATATATTTT
CASSLQGLQLSGNTIYF
>TRBJ2-2|TRBV6-5|-|many
TGTGCCATCCGGGAGAAGCCAGGGGGTCGGACCGGGGAGCTGTTTTTT
CAIREKPGGRTGELFF
>TRBJ2-5|TRBV20-1|-|many
TGCAGTGCTGGCTCCCAACGGCGGCAAGAGACCCAGTACTTC
CSAGSQRRQETQYF
>TRBJ2-7|TRBV5-1|-|few
TGCGCCAGCAGCTTGGCCAGTCAGGGTAGAGGGTACTCCTACGAGCAGTACTTC
CASSLASQGRGYSYEQYF
>TRBJ1-1|TRBV7-2|-|-
TGTGCCAGCAGCTTAGGAAGCGGGACTGTTGAAGCTTTCTTT
CASSLGSGTVEAFF
>TRBJ1-2|TRBV14|-|few
TGTGCCAGCAGCCCAACAGTAATGAATGGCTACACCTTC
CASSPTVMNGYTF
>TRBJ2-3|TRBV20-1|TRBD2|-
TGCAGTTATCCGACTAGCGGGAGCACAGATACGCAGTATTTT
CSYPTSGSTDTQYF
>TRBJ2-7|TRBV3-1|TRBD2|once
TGTGCCAGCAGCACCACTAGCGGGAGAATCCACGAGCAGTACTTC
CASSTTSGRIHEQYF
>TRBJ2-3|TRBV3-1|TRBD2|-
TGTGCCAGCAGCCAGGTCTTGAGCGGGAGCGGCACAGATACGCAGTATTTT
CASSQVLSGSGTDTQYF
>TRBJ1-3|TRBV27|TRBD1|-
TGTGCCAGCAGCATGGGCTGGGACCGGACAGGGGGTGGAAACACCATATATTTT
CASSMGWDRTGGGNTIYF
>TRBJ2-7|TRBV9|TRBD1|-
TGTGCCAGCAGCGCCGGGACAGGGTATGGGGAGCAGTACTTC
CASSAGTGYGEQYF
>TRBJ2-5|TRBV18|-|-
TGTGCCAGCTCACCAGGAGGGGCGGGGGAGACCCAGTACTTC
CASSPGGAGETQYF
>TRBJ2-1|TRBV12-3/TRBV12-4|TRBD1|few
TGTGCCAGCAGTTTAGGGACAGGGTATGAGCAGTTCTTC
CASSLGTGYEQFF
>TRBJ2-1|TRBV19|TRBD1|-
TGTGCCAGTAGTACCCTCCTTCGCCAGGGGGCCTCGAGCTCCTACAATGAGCAGTTCTTC
CASSTLLRQGASSSYNEQFF
>TRBJ2-1|TRBV5-5|TRBD2|many
TGTGCCAGCAGCTTGTGGGCTAGCGGGCACAATGAGCAGTTCTTC
CASSLWASGHNEQFF
>TRBJ2-1|TRBV7-2|-|-
TGTGCCAGCAGCGAAAGCGGGAATGAGCAGTTCTTC
CASSESGNEQFF
>TRBJ2-1|TRBV20-1|TRBD2|few
TGCAGTGCTAGAGTACTAGCGGGAGCTCTCCTCTTCTTC
CSARVLAGALLFF
>TRBJ2-1|TRBV12-3/TRBV12-4|TRBD2|many
TGTGCCAGCAGTAAGATGGGACTAGCCGATGAGCAGTTCTTC
CASSKMGLADEQFF
>TRBJ1-1|TRBV4-3|-|-
TGCGCCAGCTTCCAGACAGGTTTGAACACTGAAGCTTTCTTT
CASFQTGLNTEAFF
>TRBJ1-1|TRBV7-9|TRBD1|once
TGTGCCAGCAGCTTGCTACAGGGGGCCGAGAACACTGAAGCTTTCTTT
CASSLLQGAENTEAFF
>TRBJ1-1|TRBV7-3|-|many
TGTGCCAGCAGCCAAACCGGGACCTCACCTGGGGACACTGAAGCTTTCTTT
CASSQTGTSPGDTEAFF
>TRBJ2-3|TRBV3-1|-|many
TGTGCCAGCAGCCATTATGCAGATACGCAGTATTTT
CASSHYADTQYF
>TRBJ1-1|TRBV2|TRBD1|-
TGTGCCACCAGGGACAGAAACTATGCTTTCTTT
CATRDRNYAFF
>TRBJ2-5|TRBV30|-|few
TGTGCCTGGAGTACAGACCTTCAACCTCTCGGGGAGACCCAGTACTTC
CAWSTDLQPLGETQYF
>TRBJ2-1|TRBV20-1|-|-
TGCAGTGCTAGTAGCGACCCAGCACGTGAGCAGTTCTTC
CSASSDPAREQFF
>TRBJ2-7|TRBV6-1|-|few
TGTGCCAGCAGTACCCAGGACCAGTACGAGCAGTACTTC
CASSTQDQYEQYF
>TRBJ2-7|TRBV20-1|-|-
TGCAGTGCTAGGTCCTTAACCGGGTCGGGCACCTACGAGCAGTACTTC
CSARSLTGSGTYEQYF
>TRBJ1-2|TRBV11-2|-|-
TGTGCCAGCAGCTTAAATGGGGGGGCGACTGGCTACACCTTC
CASSLNGGATGYTF
>TRBJ2-7|TRBV20-1|TRBD1|many
TGCAGTGCTGAATACCGGGACAGGGCCTACGAGCAGTACTTC
CSAEYRDRAYEQYF
>TRBJ2-5|TRBV24-1|-|-
TGTGCCACCGGACGGGCAAATGGGGGAGAAGAGACCCAGTACTTC
CATGRANGGEETQYF
>TRBJ2-7|TRBV5-1|TRBD2|-
TGCGCCATCAGCTTGAACAGCGGGACCTACGAGCAGTACTTC
CAISLNSGTYEQYF